The 9 T cell receptor beta chains reported below all come from one sample, sequenced in a study of beta chain features in type 1 diabetes. Expressed TCRB transcripts were sequenced because the isolated RNA had all been reverse transcribed beforehand. Repertoires were generated with immunoSEQ multiplex PCR, while TCRdb's copy carries only in-frame clones and drops some. The sample has more than 300,000 clones, 7.5% to 9% seen once. Sequences were obtained from central memory CD4+ T cells from blood. The receptors derive from a woman aged 18-30 years in good health.

This clone was seen only a few times. The chain recombines TRBV7-8 with TRBJ2-3; 8 bases agree with TRBD2. Germline V CDR1 and CDR2: SGHVS, FQNEAQ. The CDR3 runs 14 residues. The ends lost 2 bases at V and 5 bases at J; junction bases unmatched: 3. CDR3 DNA sequence: TGTGCCAGCAGCTTAAGCGGGAGACTAGATACGCAGTATTTT. This translates into CASSLSGRLDTQYF. Using reference TRBV7-8 and TRBJ2-3 for the parts outside the CDR3, the full variable domain is GAGVSQSPRYKVAKRGQDVALRCDPISGHVSLFWYQQALGQGPEFLTYFQNEAQLDKSGLPSDRFFAERPEGSVSTLKIQRTQQEDSAVYLCASSLSGRLDTQYFGPGTRLTVL.

In its sample, this clone was seen a few times. Distinct nucleotide sequences in the sample also encode this CDR3. This chain uses TRBV18 with TRBJ1-4, with D uncertain. The germline V gene encodes CDR1 KGHSH and CDR2 LQKENI. With 3 bases removed from V and 8 bases from J, the gap between germline ends came to 7 bases. This CDR3 spans 12 amino acids. The CDR3 loop is CASSPGGEKLFF. DNA for the CDR3: TGTGCCAGCTCACCGGGCGGGGAAAAACTGTTTTTT. Variable domain in full (rest from reference TRBV18 and TRBJ1-4): NAGVMQNPRHLVRRRGQEARLRCSPMKGHSHVYWYRQLPEEGLKFMVYLQKENIIDESGMPKERFSAEFPKEGPSILRIQQVVRGDSAAYFCASSPGGEKLFFGSGTQLSVL.

This clone was detected many times. The chain carries TRBV23-1 and TRBJ2-5; the match to TRBD1 covers 8 bases. TRBV23-1 is an ORF; its function is uncertain. V lost 7 bases to trimming and J lost 3 bases; unmatched junction nucleotides: 10. There are 15 residues in the CDR3. CDR3 protein: CASTPGQGGEETQYF. DNA for the CDR3: TGCGCCAGCACTCCCGGACAGGGAGGAGAAGAGACCCAGTACTTC.

Only a few counts were recorded for this clone. This chain links TRBV4-2 with TRBJ2-1, with 14 bases aligning to TRBD2. Unmatched junction bases numbered 14, after V lost 4 bases and J lost 9 bases. Per the germline V gene, CDR1 is LGHNA and CDR2 is YNFKEQ. The CDR3 is made up of 18 amino acids. CDR3 amino acids: CASSLTTGTSGSIAEQFF. Here the CDR3 DNA reads TGTGCCAGCAGCCTAACAACCGGGACTAGCGGGAGCATTGCTGAGCAGTTCTTC.

This clone was detected only a few times. The chain uses TRBV29-1 and TRBJ2-1; TRBD2 matches at 14 bases. The germline gives CDR1 SQVTM, CDR2 ANQGSEA. V lost 5 bases and J lost 4; bases outside the gene matches: 4. The CDR3 has 15 amino acids. CDR3 residues: CSVPGLAGAYNEQFF. In DNA, the CDR3 is TGCAGCGTTCCGGGACTAGCGGGAGCTTACAATGAGCAGTTCTTC.

This clone appeared a single time. This chain links TRBV28 with TRBJ2-6; D might be TRBD1 (6 bases). This CDR3 contains 17 residues. Germline CDR1 is MDHEN and CDR2 is SYDVKM. The V end lost 5 bases, the J end lost 0 bases, and 14 bases lay between the germline ends. This chain's CDR3 is CASSVQGLSSGANVLTF. In DNA form, the CDR3 reads TGTGCCAGCAGTGTCCAGGGGTTAAGCTCTGGGGCCAACGTCCTGACTTTC.

The chain links TRBV5-1 to TRBJ2-1; maybe TRBD1 (5 bases). Germline loops: CDR1 SGHRS, CDR2 YFSETQ. The CDR3 is made up of 14 amino acids. V was cut by 4 bases and J by 7 bases, with 15 bases left in between. The CDR3 reads CASSKGIAGNEQFF. The CDR3 bases are TGCGCCAGCAGCAAGGGGATAGCCGGGAATGAGCAGTTCTTC.

Only a few counts were recorded for this clone. V is TRBV5-1 and J is TRBJ2-5; D is unclear. This CDR3 is built from 15 residues. Trimming removed 0 bases from V and 5 bases from J, with 14 bases in between. Germline CDR1 SGHRS, CDR2 YFSETQ. The CDR3 DNA reads TGCGCCAGCAGCTTGGGGACCGCCCCCAGGGAGACCCAGTACTTC. This gives the protein CASSLGTAPRETQYF.

This clone occurred a few times. The genes are TRBV28 and TRBJ1-1; a weak D match, TRBD1 (5 bases). V shed 5 bases and J shed 1 base, with 11 bases lying between them. The CDR3 is 14 amino acids. Germline values: CDR1 MDHEN, CDR2 SYDVKM. CDR3 region: CASSNTGKNTEAFF. The DNA for the CDR3 is TGTGCCAGCAGTAATACAGGCAAGAACACTGAAGCTTTCTTT. Based on the CDR3 plus reference TRBV28 and TRBJ1-1, the full variable domain is DVKVTQSSRYLVKRTGEKVFLECVQDMDHENMFWYRQDPGLGLRLIYFSYDVKMKEKGDIPEGYSVSREKKERFSLILESASTNQTSMYLCASSNTGKNTEAFFGQGTRLTVV.